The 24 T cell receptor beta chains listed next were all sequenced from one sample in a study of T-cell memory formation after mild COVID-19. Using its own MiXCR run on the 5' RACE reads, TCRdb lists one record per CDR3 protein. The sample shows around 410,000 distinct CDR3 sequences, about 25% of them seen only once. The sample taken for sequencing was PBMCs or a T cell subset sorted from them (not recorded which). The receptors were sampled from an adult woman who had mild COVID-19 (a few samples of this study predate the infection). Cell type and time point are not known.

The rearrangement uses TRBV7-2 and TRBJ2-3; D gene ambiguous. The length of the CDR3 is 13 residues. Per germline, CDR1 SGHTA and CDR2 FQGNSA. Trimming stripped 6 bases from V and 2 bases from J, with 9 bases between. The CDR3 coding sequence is TGTGCCAGCAGTTCTTTTTACACAGATACGCAGTATTTT. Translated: CASSSFYTDTQYF.

The chain's CDR3 is CASRERAINQPQHF. The CDR3 DNA follows: TGTGCCAGCAGAGAACGGGCCATCAATCAGCCCCAGCATTTT. The chain carries TRBV2 and TRBJ1-5; D unresolved. Germline V gene lookup returns CDR1 SNHLY and CDR2 FYNNEI. The CDR3 length is 14 residues. Deletions cut 6 bases from V and 3 bases from J, with 12 bases between.

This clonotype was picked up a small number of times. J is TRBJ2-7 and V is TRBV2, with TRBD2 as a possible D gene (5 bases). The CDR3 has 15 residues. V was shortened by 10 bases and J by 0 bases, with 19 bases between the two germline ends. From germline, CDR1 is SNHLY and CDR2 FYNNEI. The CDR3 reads CAIPRVSGGSYEQYF. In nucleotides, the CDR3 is TGTGCCATCCCGCGGGTGAGCGGAGGCTCCTACGAGCAGTACTTC.

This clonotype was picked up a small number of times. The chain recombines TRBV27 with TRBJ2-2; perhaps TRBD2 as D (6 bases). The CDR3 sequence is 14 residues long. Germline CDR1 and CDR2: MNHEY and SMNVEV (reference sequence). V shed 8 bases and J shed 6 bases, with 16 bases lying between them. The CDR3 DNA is TGTGCCAGCTCCGTGGAGGGCCCCTCCGGGGAGCTGTTTTTT. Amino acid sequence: CASSVEGPSGELFF.

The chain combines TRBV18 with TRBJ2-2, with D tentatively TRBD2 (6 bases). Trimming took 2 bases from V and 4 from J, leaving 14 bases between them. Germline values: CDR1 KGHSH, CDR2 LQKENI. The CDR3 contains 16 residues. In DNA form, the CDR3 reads TGTGCCAGCTCACCAAGCGGGTGGCAAAGCACCGGGGAGCTGTTTTTT. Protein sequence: CASSPSGWQSTGELFF.

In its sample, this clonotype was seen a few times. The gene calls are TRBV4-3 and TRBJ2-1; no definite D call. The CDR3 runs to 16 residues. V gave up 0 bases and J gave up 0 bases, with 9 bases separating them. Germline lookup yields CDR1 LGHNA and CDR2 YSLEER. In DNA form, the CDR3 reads TGCGCCAGCAGCCAAGAGACGGATAGCTCCTACAATGAGCAGTTCTTC. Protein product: CASSQETDSSYNEQFF.

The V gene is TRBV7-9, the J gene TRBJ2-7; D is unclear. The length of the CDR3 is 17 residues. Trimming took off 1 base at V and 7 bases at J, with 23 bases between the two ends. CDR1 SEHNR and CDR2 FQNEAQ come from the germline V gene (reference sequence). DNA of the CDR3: TGTGCCAGCAGCTTAGACCCAGGAGCCGAGCCTACTATTGAGCAGTACTTC. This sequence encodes CASSLDPGAEPTIEQYF.

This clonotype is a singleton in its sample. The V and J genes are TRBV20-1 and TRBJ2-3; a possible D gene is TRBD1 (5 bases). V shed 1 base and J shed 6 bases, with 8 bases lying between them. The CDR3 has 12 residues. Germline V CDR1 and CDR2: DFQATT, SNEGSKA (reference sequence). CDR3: CSARVRVDTQYF. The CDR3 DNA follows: TGCAGTGCTAGAGTCAGGGTGGATACGCAGTATTTT.

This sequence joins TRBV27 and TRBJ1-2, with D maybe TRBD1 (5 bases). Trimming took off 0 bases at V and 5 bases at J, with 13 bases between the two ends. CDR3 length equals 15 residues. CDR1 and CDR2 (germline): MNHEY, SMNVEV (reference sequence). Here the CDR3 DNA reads TGTGCCAGCAGTTTATCGCGGGGCCCCGGGTATGGCTACACCTTC. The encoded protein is CASSLSRGPGYGYTF.

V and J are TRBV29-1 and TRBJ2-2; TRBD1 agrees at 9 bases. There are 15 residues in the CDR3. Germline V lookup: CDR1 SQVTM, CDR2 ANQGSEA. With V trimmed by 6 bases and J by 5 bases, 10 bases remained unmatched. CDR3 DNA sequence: TGCAGCGTGGGGAAACAGGGGGCCTCGACCGGGGAGCTGTTTTTT. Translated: CSVGKQGASTGELFF.

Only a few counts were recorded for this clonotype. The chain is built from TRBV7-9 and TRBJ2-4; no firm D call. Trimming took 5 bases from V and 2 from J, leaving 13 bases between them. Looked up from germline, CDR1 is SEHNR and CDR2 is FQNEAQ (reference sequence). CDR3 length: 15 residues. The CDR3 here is CASSPFGESKNIQYF. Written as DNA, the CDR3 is TGTGCCAGCAGCCCGTTCGGCGAATCCAAAAACATTCAGTACTTC.

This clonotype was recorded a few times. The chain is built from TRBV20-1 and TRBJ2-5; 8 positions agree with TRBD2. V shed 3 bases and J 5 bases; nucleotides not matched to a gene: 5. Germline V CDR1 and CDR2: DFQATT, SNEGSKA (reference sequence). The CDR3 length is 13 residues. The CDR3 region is CSARGLGGETQYF. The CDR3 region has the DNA TGCAGTGCTAGGGGACTAGGGGGGGAGACCCAGTACTTC.

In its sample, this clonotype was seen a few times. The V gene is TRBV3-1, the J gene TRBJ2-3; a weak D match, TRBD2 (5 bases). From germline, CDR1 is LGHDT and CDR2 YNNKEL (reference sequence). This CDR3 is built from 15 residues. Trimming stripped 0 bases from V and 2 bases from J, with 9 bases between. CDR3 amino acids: CASSQDEGFTDTQYF. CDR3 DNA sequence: TGTGCCAGCAGCCAAGATGAGGGATTCACAGATACGCAGTATTTT.

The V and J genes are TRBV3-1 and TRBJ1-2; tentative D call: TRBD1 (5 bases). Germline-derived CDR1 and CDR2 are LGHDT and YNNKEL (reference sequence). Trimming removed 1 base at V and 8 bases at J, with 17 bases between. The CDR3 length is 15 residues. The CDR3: CASSQVLAGRGGYTF. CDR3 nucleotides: TGTGCCAGCAGCCAAGTTCTGGCGGGGCGCGGAGGCTACACCTTC.

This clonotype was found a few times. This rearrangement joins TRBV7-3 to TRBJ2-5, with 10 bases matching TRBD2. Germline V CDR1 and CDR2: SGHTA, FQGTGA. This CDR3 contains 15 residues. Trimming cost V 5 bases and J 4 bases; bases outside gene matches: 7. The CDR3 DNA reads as TGTGCCAGCAGCCTAGCGGGGGCTGAAGCAGAGACCCAGTACTTC. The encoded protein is CASSLAGAEAETQYF.

The CDR3 nucleotides are TGCGCCAGCAGAGCGTCAACCGCCCAAGAGACCCAGTACTTC. The encoded protein is CASRASTAQETQYF. This chain links TRBV5-1 with TRBJ2-5; unclear D gene. The CDR3 length is 14 residues. In germline, CDR1 is SGHRS, CDR2 YFSETQ. The germline V and J ends were trimmed by 5 bases and 1 base, with 12 bases remaining between them.

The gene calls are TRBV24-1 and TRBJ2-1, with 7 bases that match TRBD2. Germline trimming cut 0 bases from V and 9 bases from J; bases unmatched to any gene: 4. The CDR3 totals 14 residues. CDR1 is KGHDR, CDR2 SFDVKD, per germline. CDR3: CATSDLGEGFEQFF. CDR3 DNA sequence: TGTGCCACCAGTGATTTGGGGGAGGGGTTTGAGCAGTTCTTC.

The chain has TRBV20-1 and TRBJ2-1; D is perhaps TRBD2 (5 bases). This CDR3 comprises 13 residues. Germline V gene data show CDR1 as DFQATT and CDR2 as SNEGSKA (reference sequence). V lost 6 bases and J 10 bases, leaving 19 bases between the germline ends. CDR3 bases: TGCAGTGCCCGGGTCGGGGTGGACGGGGAGCAGTTCTTC. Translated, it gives CSARVGVDGEQFF.

CDR3 loop: CSANEWPVDEQFF. For the CDR3, the DNA is TGCAGTGCTAATGAGTGGCCGGTGGATGAGCAGTTCTTC. The genes are TRBV20-1 and TRBJ2-1; D unclear. The CDR3 runs 13 residues. Germline CDR1 and CDR2: DFQATT and SNEGSKA (reference sequence). V was cut by 4 bases and J by 8 bases, with 15 bases left in between.

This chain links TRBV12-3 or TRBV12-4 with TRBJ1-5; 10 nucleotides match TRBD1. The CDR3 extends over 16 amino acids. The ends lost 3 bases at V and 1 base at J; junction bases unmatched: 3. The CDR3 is CASSLRDRGSNQPQHF. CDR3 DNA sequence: TGTGCCAGCAGTTTGCGGGACAGGGGAAGCAATCAGCCCCAGCATTTT.

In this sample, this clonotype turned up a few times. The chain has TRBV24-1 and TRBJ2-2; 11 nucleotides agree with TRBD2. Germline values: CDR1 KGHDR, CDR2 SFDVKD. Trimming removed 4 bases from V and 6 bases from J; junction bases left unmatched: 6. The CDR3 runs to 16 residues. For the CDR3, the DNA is TGTGCCACCAGTGAACTAGCGGGAGACCCCCCCGGGGAGCTGTTTTTT. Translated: CATSELAGDPPGELFF.

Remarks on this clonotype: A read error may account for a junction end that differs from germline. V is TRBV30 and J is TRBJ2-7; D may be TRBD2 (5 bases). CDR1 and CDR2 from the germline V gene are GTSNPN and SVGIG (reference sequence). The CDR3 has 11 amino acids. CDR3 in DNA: TGTGCCTGGGGACTCACCTACGGGCAGTACTTC. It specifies CAWGLTYGQYF.

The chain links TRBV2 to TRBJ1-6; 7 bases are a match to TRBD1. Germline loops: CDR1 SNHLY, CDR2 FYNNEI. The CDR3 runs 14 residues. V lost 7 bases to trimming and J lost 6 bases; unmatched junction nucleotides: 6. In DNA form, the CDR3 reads TGTGCCAGCACAGGGGGGTCAGTTAATTCACCCCTCCACTTT. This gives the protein CASTGGSVNSPLHF. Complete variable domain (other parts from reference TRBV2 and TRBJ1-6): EPEVTQTPSHQVTQMGQEVILRCVPISNHLYFYWYRQILGQKVEFLVSFYNNEISEKSEIFDDQFSVERPDGSNFTLKIRSTKLEDSAMYFCASTGGSVNSPLHFGNGTRLTVT.

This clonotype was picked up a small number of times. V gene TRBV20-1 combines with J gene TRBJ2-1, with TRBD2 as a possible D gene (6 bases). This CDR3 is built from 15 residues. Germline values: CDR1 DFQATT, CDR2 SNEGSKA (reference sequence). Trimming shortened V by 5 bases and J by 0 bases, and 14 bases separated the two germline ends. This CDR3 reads CSAPNGGSSYNEQFF. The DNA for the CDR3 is TGCAGTGCTCCGAATGGGGGGAGCTCCTACAATGAGCAGTTCTTC.